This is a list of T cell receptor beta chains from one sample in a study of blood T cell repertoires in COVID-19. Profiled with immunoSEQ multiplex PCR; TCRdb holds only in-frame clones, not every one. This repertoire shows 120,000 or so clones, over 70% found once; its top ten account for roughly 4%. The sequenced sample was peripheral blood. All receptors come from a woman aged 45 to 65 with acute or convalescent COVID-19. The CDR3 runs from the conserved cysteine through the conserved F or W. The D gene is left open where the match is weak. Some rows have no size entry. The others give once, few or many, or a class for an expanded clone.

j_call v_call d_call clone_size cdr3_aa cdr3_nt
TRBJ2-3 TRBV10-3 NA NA CAAGRQITDTQYF TGTGCCGCCGGCAGGCAAATCACAGATACGCAGTATTTT
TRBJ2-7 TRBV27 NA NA CASGLRGGSYEQYF TGTGCCAGCGGGTTAAGGGGAGGATCCTACGAGCAGTACTTC
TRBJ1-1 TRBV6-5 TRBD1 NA CASSYSVGTGVTEAFF TGTGCCAGCAGTTACTCTGTCGGGACAGGGGTAACTGAAGCTTTCTTT
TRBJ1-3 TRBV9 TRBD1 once CASSEGGTDGNTIYF TGTGCCAGCAGCGAAGGAGGGACAGATGGAAACACCATATATTTT
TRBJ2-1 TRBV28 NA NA CASRLTTGNNEQFF TGTGCCAGCAGACTGACCACAGGGAACAATGAGCAGTTCTTC
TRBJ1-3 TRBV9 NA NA CASSGLGSDSGNTIYF TGTGCCAGCAGCGGTCTAGGGAGCGACTCTGGAAACACCATATATTTT
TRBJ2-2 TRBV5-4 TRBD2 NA CASSLGLGAGEEELFF TGTGCCAGCAGCTTGGGTTTAGGGGCGGGAGAGGAGGAGCTGTTTTTT
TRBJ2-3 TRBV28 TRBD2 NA CASSLGGASGSYTQYF TGTGCCAGCAGCCTTGGGGGGGCTAGCGGGAGCTATACGCAGTATTTT
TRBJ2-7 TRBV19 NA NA CASSIDGGWGEQYF TGTGCCAGTAGTATAGACGGAGGCTGGGGCGAGCAGTACTTC
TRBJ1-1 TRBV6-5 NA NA CASRRTNTEAFF TGTGCCAGCAGACGGACTAACACTGAAGCTTTCTTT
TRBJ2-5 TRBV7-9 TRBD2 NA CASSLVVASGQETQYF TGTGCCAGCAGCTTAGTGGTTGCTAGCGGACAAGAGACCCAGTACTTC
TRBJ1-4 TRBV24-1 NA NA CATSDRGEKLFF TGTGCCACCAGTGACCGAGGGGAAAAACTGTTTTTT
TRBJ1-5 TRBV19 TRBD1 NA CASSRGTGTWGNQPQHF TGTGCCAGTAGTAGGGGGACAGGGACTTGGGGCAATCAGCCCCAGCATTTT
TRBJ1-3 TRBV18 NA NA CASSPIRSGNTIYF TGTGCCAGCTCACCAATCCGGTCTGGAAACACCATATATTTT
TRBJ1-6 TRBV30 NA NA CAWSVDSPSPLHF TGTGCCTGGAGTGTAGACAGTCCCTCACCCCTCCACTTT
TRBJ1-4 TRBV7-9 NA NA CASSPNEATNEKLFF TGTGCCAGCAGCCCGAATGAGGCAACTAATGAAAAACTGTTTTTT
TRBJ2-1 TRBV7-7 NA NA CASSLDSGSSYNEQFF TGTGCTAGCAGCTTAGATAGCGGAAGCTCCTACAATGAGCAGTTCTTC
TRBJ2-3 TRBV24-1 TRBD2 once CATSDAGEEDTQYF TGTGCCACCAGTGATGCGGGGGAAGAAGATACGCAGTATTTT
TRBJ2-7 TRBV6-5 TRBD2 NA CASQTSGSFQEQYF TGTGCCAGCCAGACTAGCGGGAGTTTTCAGGAGCAGTACTTC
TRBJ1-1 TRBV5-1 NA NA CASSLQAGDMNTEAFF TGCGCCAGCAGCTTACAGGCAGGAGACATGAACACTGAAGCTTTCTTT
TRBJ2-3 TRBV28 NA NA CASSDLADTQYF TGTGCCAGCAGCGATCTAGCAGATACGCAGTATTTT
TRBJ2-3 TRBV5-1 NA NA CASSPGETTDTQYF TGCGCCAGCAGTCCCGGGGAAACCACAGATACGCAGTATTTT
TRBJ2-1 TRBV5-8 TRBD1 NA CASNFPTGQGIYNEQFF TGTGCCAGCAACTTCCCCACCGGACAGGGGATCTACAATGAGCAGTTCTTC
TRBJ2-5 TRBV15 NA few CATSTGGETQYF TGTGCCACCAGCACCGGGGGAGAGACCCAGTACTTC
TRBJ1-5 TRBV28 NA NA CATSLTYRSPQHF TGTGCCACATCCCTGACTTATAGGTCGCCCCAGCATTTT
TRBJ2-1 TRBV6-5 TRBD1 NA CASRRDRGHYNEQFF TGTGCCAGCAGACGCGACAGGGGGCACTACAATGAGCAGTTCTTC